A single sample gave rise to the 13 T cell receptor beta chains below, sequenced in a study of T-cell memory formation after mild COVID-19. TCRdb reanalysed the 5' RACE reads using MiXCR and keeps one entry per CDR3 protein. The table has some 440,000 distinct CDR3 sequences, approximately 25% seen once. Sequences were obtained from PBMCs or a T cell subset sorted from them (not recorded which). The receptor source for this set is an adult woman who had mild COVID-19 (a few samples of this study predate the infection). Cell type and time point are not known.

The chain recombines TRBV20-1 with TRBJ1-1, with 7 bases that match TRBD1. Germline CDR1 and CDR2: DFQATT and SNEGSKA (reference sequence). J lost 10 bases, V lost 2 bases, and 19 bases had no gene match. The CDR3 contains 16 residues. The CDR3 reads CSARREGRLFQGGAFF. Here the CDR3 DNA reads TGCAGTGCTAGACGGGAAGGGAGGCTTTTCCAGGGGGGAGCTTTCTTT.

The chain combines TRBV11-2 with TRBJ2-7; D tentatively reads TRBD1 or TRBD2 (5 bases each). The V and J ends lost 3 bases and 3 bases respectively, with 12 bases between them. The CDR3 covers 14 residues. Per germline, CDR1 SGHAT and CDR2 FQNNGV. The CDR3 sequence: CASSFRGRNYEQYF. CDR3 coding DNA: TGTGCCAGCAGCTTTCGGGGACGTAACTACGAGCAGTACTTC.

The table lists this clonotype with a few counts. V usage is TRBV11-2 and J usage is TRBJ1-1; weak D call: TRBD1 (6 bases). Deletions cut 3 bases from V and 7 bases from J, with 21 bases between. The CDR3 consists of 16 residues. The germline V gene encodes CDR1 SGHAT and CDR2 FQNNGV. CDR3 residues: CASSLINRASSREAFF. The CDR3 nucleotides read TGTGCCAGCAGCTTGATTAACAGGGCTTCAAGCCGTGAAGCTTTCTTT.

This clonotype was counted a few times. The chain has TRBV7-9 and TRBJ1-3; 7 nucleotides agree with TRBD1. J gave up 8 bases and V 2 bases, and 9 bases lay outside the gene matches. Germline V CDR1 and CDR2: SEHNR, FQNEAQ (reference sequence). This CDR3 spans 15 amino acids. CDR3 sequence (DNA): TGTGCCAGCAGCTTATCTCGACAGGGAGGGGACACCATATATTTT. This codes for CASSLSRQGGDTIYF.

This clonotype has only a few counts. The chain is built from TRBV20-1 and TRBJ2-1, with 7 bases lining up with TRBD2. With 5 bases clipped from V and 6 bases from J, the junction kept 19 bases outside the gene matches. Germline assignment: CDR1 DFQATT and CDR2 SNEGSKA (reference sequence). The CDR3 loop spans 17 amino acids. The CDR3 coding sequence is TGCAGTGCTGGAAACGAAGGGCGTAAGGGGAGGGGCAATGAGCAGTTCTTC. It specifies CSAGNEGRKGRGNEQFF.

This clonotype was picked up a small number of times. V gene TRBV12-3 or TRBV12-4 combines with J gene TRBJ1-5; D unresolved. V lost 10 bases and J lost 6, with 19 bases in between. The CDR3 sequence is 14 residues long. CDR3 protein: CATSDAGSRQPQHF. DNA of the CDR3: TGTGCCACCTCGGACGCCGGGTCACGTCAGCCCCAGCATTTT.

The genes are TRBV20-1 and TRBJ1-2; a weak D match, TRBD1 (5 bases). From germline, CDR1 is DFQATT and CDR2 SNEGSKA (reference sequence). The CDR3 is 15 residues long. Trimming pared 1 base from V and 1 base from J, leaving 13 bases between. The CDR3 loop is CSARVGGGLNYGYTF. CDR3 coding DNA: TGCAGTGCTAGAGTGGGGGGAGGCCTTAACTATGGCTACACCTTC.

This clonotype appeared once. J is TRBJ2-7 and V is TRBV2; D remains ambiguous. V dropped 8 bases and J dropped 4 bases, with 15 bases sitting between them. Looked up from germline, CDR1 is SNHLY and CDR2 is FYNNEI. The CDR3 is 13 amino acids. CDR3 sequence reads: CASESQLGYEQYF. The CDR3 nucleotides are TGTGCCAGCGAGTCGCAGCTAGGGTACGAGCAGTACTTC.

V is TRBV10-3 and J is TRBJ1-2; D is uncertain. CDR1 and CDR2 (germline): ENHRY, SYGVKD. The CDR3 contains 12 residues. With 3 bases removed from V and 8 bases from J, the gap between germline ends came to 10 bases. The CDR3 sequence is CAISETAGGYTF. The CDR3 DNA reads as TGTGCCATCAGTGAAACAGCTGGGGGCTACACCTTC.

This clonotype has more than one count but fewer than ten. The chain recombines TRBV11-2 with TRBJ2-1, with D hard to call. This CDR3 region has 13 residues. V gave up 3 bases and J gave up 8 bases, with 11 bases separating them. Germline V gives CDR1 SGHAT, CDR2 FQNNGV. The CDR3 loop is CASSLWLEDEQFF. As DNA, the CDR3 is TGTGCCAGCAGCTTGTGGCTAGAGGATGAGCAGTTCTTC.

In its sample, this clonotype was seen a few times. The rearrangement uses TRBV6-5 and TRBJ2-1; D unclear. Trimming removed 2 bases from V and 2 bases from J, with 13 bases in between. This CDR3 region has 16 residues. Germline V gives CDR1 MNHEY, CDR2 SVGAGI. In DNA, the CDR3 is TGTGCCAGCAGTTACGGGGAACCCCAAGCCTACAATGAGCAGTTCTTC. As protein: CASSYGEPQAYNEQFF.

The chain couples TRBV12-3 or TRBV12-4 to TRBJ2-7; D is tentatively TRBD1 or TRBD2 (7 bases each). V was cut by 2 bases and J by 7 bases, with 18 bases left in between. There are 15 residues in the CDR3. This CDR3 is CASSLSGGGFVEQYF. For the CDR3, the DNA is TGTGCCAGCAGTTTATCAGGGGGGGGCTTCGTGGAGCAGTACTTC.

The V gene is TRBV9, the J gene TRBJ2-6; possibly TRBD1 for D (5 bases). The V and J ends lost 2 bases and 0 bases respectively, with 6 bases between them. This CDR3 region has 15 residues. CDR1 SGDLS and CDR2 YYNGEE come from the germline V gene. This chain's CDR3 is CASSVDSSGANVLTF. Written as DNA, the CDR3 is TGTGCCAGCAGCGTCGACAGCTCTGGGGCCAACGTCCTGACTTTC.